This T cell receptor beta chain was profiled in a study of cytomegalovirus exposure and HLA in healthy donors. Comments on this clone: The antigen is unknown.

The length of the CDR3 is 13 residues. The germline CDR1 and CDR2 sequences are LNHDA and SQIVND (reference sequence). J was trimmed by 4 bases and V by 6 bases; bases with no gene match: 2. Data came from immunoSEQ multiplex PCR; TCRdb stores just in-frame clones and leaves some out. Among some 83,000 clones, 90% to 95% were seen once, and the ten largest hold 2.1%. The donors were in the approximately 130-subject validation cohort, distinct from the approximately 700-subject first cohort. Study-level results: TCR beta chains numbering under 200 were designated cytomegalovirus-associated. Reports showed the classifier diagnosing cytomegalovirus status with high specificity and sensitivity.

The receptor was derived from a woman under 30 in good health and CMV-seronegative. Sequenced input: PBMCs. This chain connects TRBV19 to TRBJ1-5; 8 nucleotides match TRBD1. The CDR3 bases are TGTGCCAGTAGAACAGGGGGGAATCAGCCCCAGCATTTT. Translated, it gives CASRTGGNQPQHF.